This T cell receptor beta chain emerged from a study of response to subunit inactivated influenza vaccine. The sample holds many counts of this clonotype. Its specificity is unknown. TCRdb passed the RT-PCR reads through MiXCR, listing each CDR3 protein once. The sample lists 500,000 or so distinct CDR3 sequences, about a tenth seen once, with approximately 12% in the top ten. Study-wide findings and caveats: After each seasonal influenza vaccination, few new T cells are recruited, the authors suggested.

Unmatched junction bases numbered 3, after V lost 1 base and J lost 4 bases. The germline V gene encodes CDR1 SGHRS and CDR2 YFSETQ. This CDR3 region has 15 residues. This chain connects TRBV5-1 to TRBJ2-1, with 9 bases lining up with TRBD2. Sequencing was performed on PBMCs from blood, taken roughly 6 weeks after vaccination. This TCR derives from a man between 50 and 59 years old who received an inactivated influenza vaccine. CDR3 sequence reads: CASSLTSGPYNEQFF. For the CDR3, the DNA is TGCGCCAGCAGCTTGACTAGCGGGCCTTACAATGAGCAGTTCTTC.